This record concerns one T cell receptor beta chain sequence. Antigen specificity is unknown. This may arise from a read error, as a much more abundant clone is one base away. The CDR3 has 12 residues. Germline CDR1 reads MDHEN; CDR2 reads SYDVKM. Axillary draining lymph nodes of breast cancer patients supplied the node samples. The data belong to a study of breast tumors, draining lymph nodes, adjacent tissues. TCRdb analysed the multiplex PCR reads with MiXCR anew, one entry per CDR3 protein. The sample holds approximately 150,000 distinct CDR3 sequences; about 30% are singletons and the top ten take about 4.1%. Study observations and caveats: Compared with lymph nodes, tumors were less diverse; compared with nontumor tissue, more. The lymph node origin of tumor T cells was framed as consistent with a hypothesis, not demonstrated. Luminal-like breast cancer showed significantly higher tumor–nontumor repertoire similarity than basal-like. Data fit most tumor T cells coming from lymph node, expanding in tumor.

The sequenced sample was axillary lymph node tissue. This chain connects TRBV28 to TRBJ2-7; D is unclear. This clonotype was sampled from a female donor with breast cancer. Some clones in this sample may be carry-over from other donors' samples. CDR3 amino acids: CASVRTSYELYF. CDR3 coding DNA: TGTGCCAGCGTCCGGACCTCCTACGAGCTGTACTTC.